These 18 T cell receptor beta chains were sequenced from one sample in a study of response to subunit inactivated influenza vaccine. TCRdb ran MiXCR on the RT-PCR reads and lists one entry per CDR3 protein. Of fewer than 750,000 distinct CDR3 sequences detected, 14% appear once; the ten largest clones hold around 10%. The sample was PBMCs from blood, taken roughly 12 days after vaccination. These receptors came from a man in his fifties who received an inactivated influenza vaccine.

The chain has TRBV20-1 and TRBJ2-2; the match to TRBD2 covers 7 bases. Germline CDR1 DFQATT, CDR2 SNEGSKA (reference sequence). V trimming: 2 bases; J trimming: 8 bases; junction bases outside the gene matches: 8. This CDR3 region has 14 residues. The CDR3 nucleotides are TGCAGTGCTAGAAGAGCTAGCGGAGCTGGGGAGCTGTTTTTT. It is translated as CSARRASGAGELFF.

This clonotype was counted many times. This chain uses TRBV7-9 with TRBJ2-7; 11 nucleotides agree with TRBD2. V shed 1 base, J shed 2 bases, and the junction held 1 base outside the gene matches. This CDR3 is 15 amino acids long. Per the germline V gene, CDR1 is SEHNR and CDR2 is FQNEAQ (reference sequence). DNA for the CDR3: TGTGCCAGCAGCTTAGTGACTAGCGGGACCTACGAGCAGTACTTC. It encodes CASSLVTSGTYEQYF.

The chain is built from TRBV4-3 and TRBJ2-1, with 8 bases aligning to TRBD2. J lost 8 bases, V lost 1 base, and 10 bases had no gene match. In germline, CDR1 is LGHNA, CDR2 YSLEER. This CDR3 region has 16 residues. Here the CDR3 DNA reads TGCGCCAGCAGCCAAGGGGAAGCGGGGGCGGGGGATGAGCAGTTCTTC. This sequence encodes CASSQGEAGAGDEQFF.

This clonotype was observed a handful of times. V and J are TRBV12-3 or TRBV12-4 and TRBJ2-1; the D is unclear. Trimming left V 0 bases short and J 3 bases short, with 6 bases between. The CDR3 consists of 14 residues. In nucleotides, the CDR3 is TGTGCCAGCAGTTTAGCTCCCCACTACAATGAGCAGTTCTTC. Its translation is CASSLAPHYNEQFF.

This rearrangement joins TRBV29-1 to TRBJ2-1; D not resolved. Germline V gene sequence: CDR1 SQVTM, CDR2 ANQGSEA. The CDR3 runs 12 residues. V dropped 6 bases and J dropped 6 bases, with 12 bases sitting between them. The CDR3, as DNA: TGCAGCGTGCCTACACAGAGCAATGAGCAGTTCTTC. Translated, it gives CSVPTQSNEQFF.

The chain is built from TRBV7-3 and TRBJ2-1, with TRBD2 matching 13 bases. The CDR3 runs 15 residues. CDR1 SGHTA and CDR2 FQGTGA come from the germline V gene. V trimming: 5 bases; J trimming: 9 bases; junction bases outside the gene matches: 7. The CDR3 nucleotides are TGTGCCAGCAGCCCAACTAGCGGGAGGGCCAGTGAGCAGTTCTTC. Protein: CASSPTSGRASEQFF.

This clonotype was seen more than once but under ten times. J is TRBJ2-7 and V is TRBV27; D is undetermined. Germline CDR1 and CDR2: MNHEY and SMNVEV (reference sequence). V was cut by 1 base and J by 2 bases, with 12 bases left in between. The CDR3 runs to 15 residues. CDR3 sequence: CASSLLGNTAYEQYF. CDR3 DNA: TGTGCCAGCAGTTTATTAGGGAATACGGCCTACGAGCAGTACTTC.

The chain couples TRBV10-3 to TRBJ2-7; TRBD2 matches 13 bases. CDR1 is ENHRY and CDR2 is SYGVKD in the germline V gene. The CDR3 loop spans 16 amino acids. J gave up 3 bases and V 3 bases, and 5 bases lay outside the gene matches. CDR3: CAISDSRTSGSYEQYF. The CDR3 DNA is TGTGCCATCAGTGATTCAAGGACTAGCGGGAGCTACGAGCAGTACTTC.

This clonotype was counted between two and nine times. CDR3 region: CASSVGTGGEQYF. The CDR3 region has the DNA TGTGCCAGCAGCGTAGGGACAGGGGGCGAGCAGTACTTC. The chain combines TRBV9 with TRBJ2-7; 10 nucleotides agree with TRBD1. CDR3 size: 13 residues. Per the germline V gene, CDR1 is SGDLS and CDR2 is YYNGEE. The trim removed 0 bases at V and 6 bases at J, leaving 0 bases unmatched.

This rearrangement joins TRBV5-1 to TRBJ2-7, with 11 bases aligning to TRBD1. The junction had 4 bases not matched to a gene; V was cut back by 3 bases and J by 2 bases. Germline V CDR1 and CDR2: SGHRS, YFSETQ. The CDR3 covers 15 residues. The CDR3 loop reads CASSSGTGGTYEQYF. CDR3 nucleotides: TGCGCCAGCAGCTCGGGGACAGGGGGAACCTACGAGCAGTACTTC.

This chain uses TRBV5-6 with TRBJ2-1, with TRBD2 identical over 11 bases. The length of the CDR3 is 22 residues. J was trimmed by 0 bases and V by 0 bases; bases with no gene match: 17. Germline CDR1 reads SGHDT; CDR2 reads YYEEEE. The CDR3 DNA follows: TGTGCCAGCAGCTTGGCCGAAAGATCTAGCGGGAGGTACAAGAGCTCCTACAATGAGCAGTTCTTC. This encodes CASSLAERSSGRYKSSYNEQFF.

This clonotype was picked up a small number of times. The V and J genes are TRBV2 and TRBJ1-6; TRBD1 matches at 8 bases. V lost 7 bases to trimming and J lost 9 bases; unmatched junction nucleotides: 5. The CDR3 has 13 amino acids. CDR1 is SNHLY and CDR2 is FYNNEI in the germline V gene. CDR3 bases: TGTGCCAGCAACGGACAGGGCCTTTCACCCCTCCACTTT. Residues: CASNGQGLSPLHF. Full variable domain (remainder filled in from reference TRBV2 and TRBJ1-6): EPEVTQTPSHQVTQMGQEVILRCVPISNHLYFYWYRQILGQKVEFLVSFYNNEISEKSEIFDDQFSVERPDGSNFTLKIRSTKLEDSAMYFCASNGQGLSPLHFGNGTRLTVT.

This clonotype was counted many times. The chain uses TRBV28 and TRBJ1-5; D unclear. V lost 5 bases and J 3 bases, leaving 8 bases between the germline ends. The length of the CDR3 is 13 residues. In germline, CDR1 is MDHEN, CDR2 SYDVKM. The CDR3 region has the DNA TGTGCCAGCAGTCCCTCCACCAATCAGCCCCAGCATTTT. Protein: CASSPSTNQPQHF.

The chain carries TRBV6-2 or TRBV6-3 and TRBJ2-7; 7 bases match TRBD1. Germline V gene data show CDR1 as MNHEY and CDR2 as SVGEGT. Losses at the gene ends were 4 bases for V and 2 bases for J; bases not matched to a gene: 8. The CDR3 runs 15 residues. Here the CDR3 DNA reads TGTGCCAGCAGTTGGGGACAGACAAAAACCTACGAGCAGTACTTC. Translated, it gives CASSWGQTKTYEQYF.

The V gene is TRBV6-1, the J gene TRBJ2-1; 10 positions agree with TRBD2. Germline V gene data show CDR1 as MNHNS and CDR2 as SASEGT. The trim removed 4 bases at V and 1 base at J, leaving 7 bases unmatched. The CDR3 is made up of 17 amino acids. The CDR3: CASSGTSGAHSYNEQFF. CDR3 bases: TGTGCCAGCAGTGGGACTAGCGGAGCTCATTCCTACAATGAGCAGTTCTTC.

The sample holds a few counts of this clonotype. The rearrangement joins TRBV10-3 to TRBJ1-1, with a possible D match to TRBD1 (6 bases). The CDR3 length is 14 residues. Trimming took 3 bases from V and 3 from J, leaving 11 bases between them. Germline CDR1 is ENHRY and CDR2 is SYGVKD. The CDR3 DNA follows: TGTGCCATCAGTGAAGCAGGGGCGGACACTGAAGCTTTCTTT. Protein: CAISEAGADTEAFF.

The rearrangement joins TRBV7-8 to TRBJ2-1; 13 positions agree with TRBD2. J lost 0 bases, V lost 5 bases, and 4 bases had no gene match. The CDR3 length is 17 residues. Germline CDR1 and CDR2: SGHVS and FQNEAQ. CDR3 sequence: CASSPGLAGPSYNEQFF. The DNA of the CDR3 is TGTGCCAGCAGCCCGGGACTAGCGGGGCCCTCCTACAATGAGCAGTTCTTC.

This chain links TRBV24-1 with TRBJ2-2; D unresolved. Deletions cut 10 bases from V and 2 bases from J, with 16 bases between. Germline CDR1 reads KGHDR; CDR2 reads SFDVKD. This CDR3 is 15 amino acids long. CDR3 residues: CATGDTKSNTGELFF. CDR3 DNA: TGTGCCACGGGCGATACCAAATCTAACACCGGGGAGCTGTTTTTT.